This T cell receptor (beta chain) is from a study of cytomegalovirus exposure and HLA in healthy donors. Germline V gene sequence: CDR1 KGHSH, CDR2 LQKENI. V was clipped by 3 bases and J by 0 bases, with 11 bases between them. The CDR3 extends over 15 amino acids. Regarding this clone: What it recognizes is unknown.

The study ran its PCR with 60 Vbeta and 13 Jbeta primers. TCRdb's table, derived via immunoSEQ multiplex PCR, lists solely in-frame clones and lacks some. The profile covers around 150,000 clones, with roughly 80% appearing a single time and around 2% taken by the ten largest. Study findings and constraints: Most CMV-associated TCR beta chains were later found to appear HLA-restricted. Cytomegalovirus-associated TCR beta chains were listed, numbering roughly 150. Later analysis found that TCR beta chains associated with HLA were more clonally expanded than other, equally common chains.

The study did not record CMV serostatus for this donor. The sample was PBMCs. The chain couples TRBV18 to TRBJ1-1; no clear D. This clonotype was obtained from a human donor in good health. CDR3 DNA sequence: TGTGCCAGCTCACCGGTCGGGAGGTTGAACACTGAAGCTTTCTTT. It yields the protein CASSPVGRLNTEAFF.